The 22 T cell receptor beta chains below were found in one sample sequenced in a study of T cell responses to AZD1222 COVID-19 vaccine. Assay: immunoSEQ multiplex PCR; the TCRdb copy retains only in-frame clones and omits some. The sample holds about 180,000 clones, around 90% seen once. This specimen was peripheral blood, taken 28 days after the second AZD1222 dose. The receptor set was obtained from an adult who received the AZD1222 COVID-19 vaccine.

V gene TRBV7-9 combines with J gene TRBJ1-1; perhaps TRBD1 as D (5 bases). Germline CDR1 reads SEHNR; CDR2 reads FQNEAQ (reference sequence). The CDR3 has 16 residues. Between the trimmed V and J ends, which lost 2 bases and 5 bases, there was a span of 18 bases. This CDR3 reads CASSLRTTGRGTEAFF. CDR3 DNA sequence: TGTGCCAGCAGCTTACGGACGACCGGACGGGGGACTGAAGCTTTCTTT.

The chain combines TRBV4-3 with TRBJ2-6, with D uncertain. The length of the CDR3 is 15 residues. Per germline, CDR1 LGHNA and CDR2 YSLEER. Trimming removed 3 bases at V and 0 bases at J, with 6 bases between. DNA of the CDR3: TGCGCCAGCAGCCACTCATCCTCTGGGGCCAACGTCCTGACTTTC. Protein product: CASSHSSSGANVLTF.

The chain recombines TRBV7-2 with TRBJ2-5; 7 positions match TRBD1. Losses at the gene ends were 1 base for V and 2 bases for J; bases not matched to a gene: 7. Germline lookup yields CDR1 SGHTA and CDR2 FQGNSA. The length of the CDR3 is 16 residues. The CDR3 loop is CASSLVSGTVQETQYF. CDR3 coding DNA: TGTGCCAGCAGCTTAGTCTCCGGGACAGTGCAAGAGACCCAGTACTTC.

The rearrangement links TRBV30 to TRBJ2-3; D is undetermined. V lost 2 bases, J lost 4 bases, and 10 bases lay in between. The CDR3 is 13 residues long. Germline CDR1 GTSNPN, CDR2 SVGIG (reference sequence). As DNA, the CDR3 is TGTGCCTGGAGTCCGATGACTGCAGATACGCAGTATTTT. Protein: CAWSPMTADTQYF.

The CDR3 here is CASTPQGVLTEAFF. CDR3 bases: TGTGCCAGCACACCCCAGGGGGTCCTCACTGAAGCTTTCTTT. The chain is built from TRBV28 and TRBJ1-1, with TRBD1 matching over 7 bases. In germline, CDR1 is MDHEN, CDR2 SYDVKM. The CDR3 length is 14 residues. With V trimmed by 7 bases and J by 4 bases, 9 bases remained unmatched.

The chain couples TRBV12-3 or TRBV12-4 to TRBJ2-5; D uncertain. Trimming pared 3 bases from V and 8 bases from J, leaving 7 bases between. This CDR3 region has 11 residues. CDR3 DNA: TGTGCCAGCAGTTTGCAGGCTACCCAGTACTTC. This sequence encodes CASSLQATQYF.

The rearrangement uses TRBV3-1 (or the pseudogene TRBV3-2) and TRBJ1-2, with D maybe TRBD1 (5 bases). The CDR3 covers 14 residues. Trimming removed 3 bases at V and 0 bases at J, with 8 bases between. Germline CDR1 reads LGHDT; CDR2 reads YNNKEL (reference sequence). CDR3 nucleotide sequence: TGTGCCAGCAGCCACAGGGCCCCTAACTATGGCTACACCTTC. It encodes CASSHRAPNYGYTF.

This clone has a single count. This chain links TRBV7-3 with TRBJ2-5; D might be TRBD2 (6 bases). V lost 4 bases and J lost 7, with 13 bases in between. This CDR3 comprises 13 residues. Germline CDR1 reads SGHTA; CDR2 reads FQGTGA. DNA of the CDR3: TGTGCCAGCAGCTCAGGGACTGCCGGGACCCAGTACTTC. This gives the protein CASSSGTAGTQYF.

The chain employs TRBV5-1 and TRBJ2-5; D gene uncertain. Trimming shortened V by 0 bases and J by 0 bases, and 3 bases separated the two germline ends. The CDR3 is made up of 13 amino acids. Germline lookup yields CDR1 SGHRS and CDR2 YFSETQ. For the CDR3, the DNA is TGCGCCAGCAGCTTGGGGAACCAAGAGACCCAGTACTTC. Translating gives CASSLGNQETQYF.

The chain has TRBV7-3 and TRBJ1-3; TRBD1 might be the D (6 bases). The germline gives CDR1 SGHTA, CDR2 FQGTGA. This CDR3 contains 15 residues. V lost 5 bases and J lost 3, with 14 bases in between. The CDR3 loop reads CASSLSGGFGNTIYF. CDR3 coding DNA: TGTGCCAGCAGCCTCAGTGGGGGCTTTGGAAACACCATATATTTT. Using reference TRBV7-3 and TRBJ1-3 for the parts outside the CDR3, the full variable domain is GAGVSQTPSNKVTEKGKYVELRCDPISGHTALYWYRQSLGQGPEFLIYFQGTGAADDSGLPNDRFFAVRPEGSVSTLKIQRTERGDSAVYLCASSLSGGFGNTIYFGEGSWLTVV.

For the CDR3, the DNA is TGTGCCAGCAGCGAGGGACGGAGGAATCAGCCCCAGCATTTT. It translates to CASSEGRRNQPQHF. The chain couples TRBV9 to TRBJ1-5; tentatively, D is TRBD1 (5 bases). The CDR3 loop spans 14 amino acids. V lost 3 bases to trimming and J lost 4 bases, with 11 bases between them. Germline CDR1 reads SGDLS; CDR2 reads YYNGEE. Full variable domain (missing parts from reference TRBV9 and TRBJ1-5): DSGVTQTPKHLITATGQRVTLRCSPRSGDLSVYWYQQSLDQGLQFLIQYYNGEERAKGNILERFSAQQFPDLHSELNLSSLELGDSALYFCASSEGRRNQPQHFGDGTRLSIL.

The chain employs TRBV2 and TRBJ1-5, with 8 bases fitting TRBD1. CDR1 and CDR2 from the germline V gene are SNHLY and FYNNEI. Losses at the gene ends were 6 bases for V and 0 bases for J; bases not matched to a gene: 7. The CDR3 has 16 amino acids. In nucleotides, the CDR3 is TGTGCCAGCAGGAGACAGGGGAGAAATAGCAATCAGCCCCAGCATTTT. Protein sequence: CASRRQGRNSNQPQHF.

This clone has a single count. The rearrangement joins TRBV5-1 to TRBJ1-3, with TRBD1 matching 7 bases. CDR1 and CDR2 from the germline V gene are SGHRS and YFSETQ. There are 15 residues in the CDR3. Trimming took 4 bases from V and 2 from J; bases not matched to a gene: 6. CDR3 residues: CASSENRGTGNTIYF. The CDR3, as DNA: TGCGCCAGCAGCGAGAACAGGGGAACTGGAAACACCATATATTTT.

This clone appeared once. In nucleotides, the CDR3 is TGTGCCAGCAGCCCCTCAGGGACATATTCACCCCTCCACTTT. It yields the protein CASSPSGTYSPLHF. The rearrangement links TRBV6-2 or TRBV6-3 to TRBJ1-6; tentatively, D is TRBD1 (6 bases). The CDR3 length is 14 residues. Germline V gene sequence: CDR1 MNHEY, CDR2 SVGEGT. Trimming pared 6 bases from V and 8 bases from J, leaving 14 bases between.

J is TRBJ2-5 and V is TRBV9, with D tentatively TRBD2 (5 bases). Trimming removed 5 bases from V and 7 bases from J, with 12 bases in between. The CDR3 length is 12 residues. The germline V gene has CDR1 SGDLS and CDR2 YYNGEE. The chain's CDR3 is CASSGDRGTQYF. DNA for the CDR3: TGTGCCAGCAGTGGAGACCGGGGGACCCAGTACTTC.

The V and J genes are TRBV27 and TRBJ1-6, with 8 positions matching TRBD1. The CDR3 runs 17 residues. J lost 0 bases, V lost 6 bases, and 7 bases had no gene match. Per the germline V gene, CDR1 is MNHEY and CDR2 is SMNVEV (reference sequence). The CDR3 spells CASSSDRASSYNSPLHF. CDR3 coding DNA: TGTGCCAGCAGCTCGGACAGGGCGAGCTCCTATAATTCACCCCTCCACTTT.

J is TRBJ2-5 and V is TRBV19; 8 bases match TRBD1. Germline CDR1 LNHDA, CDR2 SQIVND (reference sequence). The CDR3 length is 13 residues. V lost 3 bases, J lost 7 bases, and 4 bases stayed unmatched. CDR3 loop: CASSIPGQATQYF. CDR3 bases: TGTGCCAGTAGTATTCCGGGACAGGCGACCCAGTACTTC.

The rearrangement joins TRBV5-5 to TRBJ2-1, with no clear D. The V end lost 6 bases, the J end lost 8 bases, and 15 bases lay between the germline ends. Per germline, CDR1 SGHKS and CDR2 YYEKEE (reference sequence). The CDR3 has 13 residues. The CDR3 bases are TGTGCCAGCACCCACTGGGGTCCCGATGAGCAGTTCTTC. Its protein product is CASTHWGPDEQFF.

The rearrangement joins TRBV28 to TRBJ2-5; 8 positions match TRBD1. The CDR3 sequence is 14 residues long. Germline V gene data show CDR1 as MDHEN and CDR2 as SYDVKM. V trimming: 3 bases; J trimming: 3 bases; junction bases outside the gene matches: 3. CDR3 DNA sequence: TGTGCCAGCAGTTTCGGGACAGGAAAAGAGACCCAGTACTTC. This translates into CASSFGTGKETQYF.

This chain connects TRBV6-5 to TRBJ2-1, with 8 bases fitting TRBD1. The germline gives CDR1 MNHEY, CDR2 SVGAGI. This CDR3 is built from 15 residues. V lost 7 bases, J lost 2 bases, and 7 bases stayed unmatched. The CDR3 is CASKHPTGAYNEQFF. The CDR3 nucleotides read TGTGCCAGCAAACACCCGACAGGGGCCTACAATGAGCAGTTCTTC.

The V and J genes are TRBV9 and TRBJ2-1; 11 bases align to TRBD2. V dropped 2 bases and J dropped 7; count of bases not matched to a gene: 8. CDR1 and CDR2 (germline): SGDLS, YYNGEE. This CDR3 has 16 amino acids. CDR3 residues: CASSVTGLAEVNEQFF. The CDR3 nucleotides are TGTGCCAGCAGCGTTACGGGACTAGCGGAGGTAAATGAGCAGTTCTTC. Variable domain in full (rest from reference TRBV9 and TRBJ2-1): DSGVTQTPKHLITATGQRVTLRCSPRSGDLSVYWYQQSLDQGLQFLIQYYNGEERAKGNILERFSAQQFPDLHSELNLSSLELGDSALYFCASSVTGLAEVNEQFFGPGTRLTVL.

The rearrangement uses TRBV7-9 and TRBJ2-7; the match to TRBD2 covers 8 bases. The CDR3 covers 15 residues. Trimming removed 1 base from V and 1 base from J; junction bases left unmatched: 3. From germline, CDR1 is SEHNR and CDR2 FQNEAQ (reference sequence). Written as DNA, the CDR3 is TGTGCCAGCAGCTTAGGAGCGGGGGTTTCCTACGAGCAGTACTTC. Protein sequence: CASSLGAGVSYEQYF.